The 28 T cell receptor beta chains listed next were all sequenced from one sample in a study of T cells in Graves' hyperthyroidism and ophthalmopathy. Researchers took RNA transcripts and amplified the TCR beta CDR3 regions from them. First-round RT-PCR of the TCR CDR3 relied on the HTBI primer set. TCRdb redid the calling of the multiplex PCR reads with MiXCR, one entry per CDR3 protein. There are roughly 500,000 distinct CDR3 sequences in the sample; approximately 49% occur only once, and 44% lies in the top ten. Input material: peripheral blood or thyroid tissue (not recorded which). Receptors were obtained from an adult woman with Graves' disease, either hyperthyroidism or ophthalmopathy (not recorded which).

There are many counts of this clonotype. The genes are TRBV6-6 and TRBJ1-1; 10 nucleotides agree with TRBD1. The junction had 7 bases not matched to a gene; V was cut back by 5 bases and J by 4 bases. The CDR3 loop spans 15 amino acids. In germline, CDR1 is MNHNY, CDR2 SVGAGI (reference sequence). The CDR3 coding sequence is TGTGCCAGCAGTAACGACAGGGGGCGGCCCACTGAAGCTTTCTTT. Translated: CASSNDRGRPTEAFF.

This clonotype occurred many times. The chain couples TRBV7-9 to TRBJ1-5; TRBD1 might be the D (5 bases). V gave up 4 bases and J gave up 5 bases, with 9 bases separating them. The CDR3 extends over 13 amino acids. From germline, CDR1 is SEHNR and CDR2 FQNEAQ (reference sequence). CDR3 loop: CASSSQGDQPQHF. CDR3 DNA: TGTGCCAGCAGCTCTCAGGGAGATCAGCCCCAGCATTTT.

This chain connects TRBV7-8 to TRBJ2-1, with D unresolved. The J call may not be correct, given that the DNA end is closer to TRBJ2-7. The CDR3 runs 12 residues. CDR1 is SGHVS and CDR2 is FQNEAQ in the germline V gene. In DNA form, the CDR3 reads TGTGCCAGCGGAAGCTCCTACAATGAGCAGTACTTC. Its protein is CASGSSYNEQYF.

This clonotype was detected ten times or more. The chain recombines TRBV6-1 with TRBJ2-5; 7 bases agree with TRBD2. The CDR3 covers 15 residues. From germline, CDR1 is MNHNS and CDR2 SASEGT. J lost 2 bases, V lost 2 bases, and 5 bases had no gene match. CDR3 region: CASSEPHGGQETQYF. Here the CDR3 DNA reads TGTGCCAGCAGTGAACCTCACGGGGGGCAAGAGACCCAGTACTTC.

This chain connects TRBV7-8 to TRBJ2-5; D uncertain. The ends were cut back, 7 bases at V and 5 bases at J, with 8 bases in the middle. In germline, CDR1 is SGHVS, CDR2 FQNEAQ. The CDR3 is 11 amino acids. CDR3 in amino acids: CASIVWETQYF. As DNA, the CDR3 is TGTGCCAGCATCGTCTGGGAGACCCAGTACTTC.

A remark on this clonotype: A junction boundary mismatches the germline segment, possibly from a read error. The V call is TRBV7-9, the J call TRBJ1-2, with D possibly TRBD1 on 5 matching bases. Germline CDR1 is SEHNR and CDR2 is FQNEAQ (reference sequence). The CDR3 contains 16 residues. For the CDR3, the DNA is TGTGCCAGCAGCCCGACCGGTGGGGACGGAATTTATGACTACACCTTC. This translates into CASSPTGGDGIYDYTF. Filled out from reference TRBV7-9 and TRBJ1-2, the complete variable domain reads DTGVSQNPRHKITKRGQNVTFRCDPISEHNRLYWYRQTLGQGPEFLTYFQNEAQLEKSRLLSDRFSAERPKGSFSTLEIQRTEQGDSAMYLCASSPTGGDGIYDYTFGSGTRLTVV.

The chain combines TRBV5-1 with TRBJ2-7; D may match TRBD1 or TRBD2 (5 bases each). CDR3 size: 14 residues. Germline lookup yields CDR1 SGHRS and CDR2 YFSETQ. Trimming took 3 bases from V and 3 from J, leaving 13 bases between them. DNA of the CDR3: TGCGCCAGCAGCTCTCTTGGGGGAAGCTACGAGCAGTACTTC. This codes for CASSSLGGSYEQYF. Drawing the rest from reference TRBV5-1 and TRBJ2-7, the complete variable domain is KAGVTQTPRYLIKTRGQQVTLSCSPISGHRSVSWYQQTPGQGLQFLFEYFSETQRNKGNFPGRFSGRQFSNSRSEMNVSTLELGDSALYLCASSSLGGSYEQYFGPGTRLTVT.

This clonotype came up many times. The chain carries TRBV15 and TRBJ1-5; TRBD1 matches 7 bases. This CDR3 is built from 15 residues. V dropped 2 bases and J dropped 5; count of bases not matched to a gene: 6. CDR1 is LNHNV, CDR2 YYDKDF, per germline (reference sequence). CDR3 sequence: CATSRPDREHQPQHF. CDR3 sequence (DNA): TGTGCCACCAGCAGACCAGACAGGGAGCATCAGCCCCAGCATTTT.

This clonotype has more than one count but fewer than ten. The CDR3 DNA sequence: TGTGCCAGCAGTACATTGACAGGGTTGAATGGCTACACCTTC. The encoded protein is CASSTLTGLNGYTF. This sequence joins TRBV12-3 or TRBV12-4 and TRBJ1-2; 7 nucleotides line up with TRBD1. The CDR3 is 14 amino acids. V gave up 5 bases and J gave up 6 bases; unmatched junction bases: 9.

This clonotype was detected a few times. V is TRBV6-1 and J is TRBJ1-6, with 9 bases identical to TRBD1. This CDR3 is built from 14 residues. The germline V gene has CDR1 MNHNS and CDR2 SASEGT. V lost 6 bases, J lost 7 bases, and 4 bases stayed unmatched. Here the CDR3 reads CASRSTGGNSPLHF. The DNA of the CDR3 is TGTGCCAGCAGGTCGACAGGGGGAAATTCACCCCTCCACTTT.

This clonotype was observed at least ten times. This chain connects TRBV12-3 or TRBV12-4 to TRBJ1-1; 8 bases fit TRBD1. V lost 5 bases and J lost 4; bases outside the gene matches: 6. The CDR3 consists of 14 residues. The CDR3 sequence: CASSTQGAVTEAFF. As DNA, the CDR3 is TGTGCCAGCAGTACTCAGGGGGCGGTCACTGAAGCTTTCTTT.

CDR3: CAISQSWSGTGSYEQYF. CDR3 sequence (DNA): TGTGCCATCAGTCAATCATGGAGCGGGACAGGCTCCTACGAGCAGTACTTC. J is TRBJ2-7 and V is TRBV10-3; D is possibly TRBD1 (8 bases). V was cut by 5 bases and J by 0 bases, with 20 bases left in between. The length of the CDR3 is 17 residues. Germline V gene lookup returns CDR1 ENHRY and CDR2 SYGVKD.

This clonotype was recorded a few times. V usage is TRBV29-1 and J usage is TRBJ2-1; D unclear. The DNA matches TRBJ2-7 better at its end, which makes the J call doubtful. Germline values: CDR1 SQVTM, CDR2 ANQGSEA. This CDR3 contains 11 residues. The CDR3: CSVEGYNEQYF. The CDR3 bases are TGCAGCGTTGAAGGCTACAATGAGCAGTACTTC.

The J gene is TRBJ2-7, the V gene TRBV10-3; D remains ambiguous. The CDR3 extends over 14 amino acids. V was cut by 8 bases and J by 3 bases, with 17 bases left in between. Germline CDR1 ENHRY, CDR2 SYGVKD. This CDR3 is CAIRSRALNYEQYF. The CDR3 DNA reads TGTGCCATCCGTAGCCGAGCTTTAAACTACGAGCAGTACTTC.

This clonotype occurred a few times. This rearrangement joins TRBV4-2 to TRBJ2-5, with D perhaps given as TRBD1 or TRBD2 (6 bases each). CDR1 LGHNA and CDR2 YNFKEQ come from the germline V gene. With 0 bases removed from V and 5 bases from J, the gap between germline ends came to 19 bases. CDR3 length equals 17 residues. CDR3 sequence: CASSQDRGSTGRETQYF. The CDR3 DNA follows: TGTGCCAGCAGCCAAGATCGGGGCTCTACAGGGAGGGAGACCCAGTACTTC.

V usage is TRBV7-2 and J usage is TRBJ1-2, with D perhaps matching TRBD1 (5 bases). Germline values: CDR1 SGHTA, CDR2 FQGNSA. V was cut by 10 bases and J by 3 bases, with 18 bases left in between. CDR3 length equals 14 residues. CDR3 in DNA: TGTGCCACCACCGCTTGGGGGGTAGACTATGGCTACACCTTC. Amino acid sequence: CATTAWGVDYGYTF.

V gene TRBV20-1 combines with J gene TRBJ1-5; TRBD1 matches at 9 bases. Germline V gene lookup returns CDR1 DFQATT and CDR2 SNEGSKA (reference sequence). The CDR3 has 14 amino acids. V lost 4 bases and J lost 7; bases outside the gene matches: 8. The CDR3 here is CSATRTGVGQPQHF. For the CDR3, the DNA is TGCAGTGCTACAAGGACAGGGGTCGGCCAGCCCCAGCATTTT.

This rearrangement joins TRBV2 to TRBJ1-1; tentatively, D is TRBD1 (6 bases). The V gene's germline CDR1 is SNHLY and CDR2 FYNNEI. The V end lost 5 bases, the J end lost 1 base, and 14 bases lay between the germline ends. The CDR3 has 15 amino acids. The CDR3 nucleotides read TGTGCCAGCAGTCACAGGGAACGAAGGAACACTGAAGCTTTCTTT. It codes for CASSHRERRNTEAFF.

In DNA, the CDR3 is TGCAGTGCTAGGGGGCGGGGCGGGAATCAGCCCCAGTACTTC. Translation: CSARGRGGNQPQYF. The chain couples TRBV20-1 to TRBJ2-5; D possibly corresponds to TRBD2 (6 bases). The CDR3 runs 14 residues. CDR1 DFQATT and CDR2 SNEGSKA come from the germline V gene (reference sequence). V shed 3 bases and J shed 9 bases, with 20 bases lying between them.

The genes are TRBV7-8 and TRBJ2-2, with no clear D. Deletions cut 5 bases from V and 8 bases from J, with 9 bases between. Germline loops: CDR1 SGHVS, CDR2 FQNEAQ. The CDR3 totals 12 residues. Written as DNA, the CDR3 is TGTGCCAGCAGCCACACAAGGGGGGAGCTGTTTTTT. This codes for CASSHTRGELFF.

This clonotype was seen ten or more times. This chain uses TRBV7-3 with TRBJ1-6; TRBD1 agrees at 9 bases. J was trimmed by 7 bases and V by 4 bases; bases with no gene match: 8. This CDR3 region has 16 residues. Germline CDR1 SGHTA, CDR2 FQGTGA. This chain's CDR3 is CASSSPRDRENSPLHF. DNA of the CDR3: TGTGCCAGCAGCTCCCCCCGGGACAGGGAAAATTCACCCCTCCACTTT.

In its sample, this clonotype was seen many times. This chain joins TRBV13 and TRBJ2-5; 7 nucleotides match TRBD1. Germline V gives CDR1 PRHDT, CDR2 FYEKMQ (reference sequence). This CDR3 has 15 residues. J lost 2 bases, V lost 5 bases, and 8 bases had no gene match. CDR3 coding DNA: TGTGCCAGCAGCCCCCTCGACAGGGATCAAGAGACCCAGTACTTC. Translated, it gives CASSPLDRDQETQYF.

Many counts were recorded for this clonotype. The chain uses TRBV5-1 and TRBJ1-4; possibly TRBD1 for D (6 bases). The V end was cut by 0 bases, the J end by 7 bases, with 16 bases between. Germline assignment: CDR1 SGHRS and CDR2 YFSETQ. The CDR3 loop spans 16 amino acids. CDR3 region: CASSLGVRTDTEKLFF. The DNA for the CDR3 is TGCGCCAGCAGCTTGGGCGTTCGGACAGATACTGAAAAACTGTTTTTT.

The chain joins TRBV19 to TRBJ1-1; D is unresolved. The V gene's germline CDR1 is LNHDA and CDR2 SQIVND (reference sequence). The length of the CDR3 is 14 residues. Between the trimmed V and J ends, which lost 0 bases and 2 bases, there was a span of 7 bases. CDR3 in DNA: TGTGCCAGTAGTATAGACACAGCTAACACTGAAGCTTTCTTT. Translated, it gives CASSIDTANTEAFF. The full variable domain, in which reference TRBV19 and TRBJ1-1 provide the parts outside the CDR3, is DGGITQSPKYLFRKEGQNVTLSCEQNLNHDAMYWYRQDPGQGLRLIYYSQIVNDFQKGDIAEGYSVSREKKESFPLTVTSAQKNPTAFYLCASSIDTANTEAFFGQGTRLTVV.

This clonotype turned up a few times. The chain uses TRBV9 and TRBJ2-5; possibly TRBD2 for D (6 bases). Per germline, CDR1 SGDLS and CDR2 YYNGEE. V gave up 3 bases and J gave up 5 bases, with 8 bases separating them. The CDR3 is made up of 12 amino acids. In nucleotides, the CDR3 is TGTGCCAGCAGCGGACTAGTCGAGACCCAGTACTTC. Translated, it gives CASSGLVETQYF. Full variable domain (remainder filled in from reference TRBV9 and TRBJ2-5): DSGVTQTPKHLITATGQRVTLRCSPRSGDLSVYWYQQSLDQGLQFLIQYYNGEERAKGNILERFSAQQFPDLHSELNLSSLELGDSALYFCASSGLVETQYFGPGTRLLVL.

CDR3 region: CASSARVSNYGYTF. Here the CDR3 DNA reads TGTGCCAGCAGTGCTAGAGTCTCTAACTATGGCTACACCTTC. The rearrangement joins TRBV9 to TRBJ1-2; D not resolved. Per germline, CDR1 SGDLS and CDR2 YYNGEE. The CDR3 loop spans 14 amino acids. V was cut by 5 bases and J by 0 bases, with 11 bases left in between.

This clonotype was observed many times. The chain couples TRBV7-9 to TRBJ2-2, with no clear D. Looked up from germline, CDR1 is SEHNR and CDR2 is FQNEAQ (reference sequence). V shed 1 base and J shed 3 bases, with 3 bases lying between them. This CDR3 is built from 13 residues. The CDR3 reads CASSLVDTGELFF. In nucleotides, the CDR3 is TGTGCCAGCAGCTTAGTTGACACCGGGGAGCTGTTTTTT.

The chain links TRBV7-2 to TRBJ1-6; 7 nucleotides line up with TRBD1. This CDR3 has 15 residues. The germline V gene encodes CDR1 SGHTA and CDR2 FQGNSA. The trim removed 4 bases at V and 9 bases at J, leaving 9 bases unmatched. CDR3: CASSSQDRARSPLHF. The CDR3 nucleotides are TGTGCCAGCAGCTCCCAAGACAGGGCGCGTTCACCCCTCCACTTT.